What follows are 9 T cell receptor beta chains derived from one specimen sequenced in a study of OX40 agonist ivuxolimab in advanced cancers. Assay used: immunoSEQ multiplex PCR; TCRdb lists only in-frame clones, some missing. Found here are some 50,000 clones, just under 90% of them singletons; the top ten hold 5.4%. This specimen was CD4+ or CD8+ T cells sorted from blood, taken in a trial of the OX40 agonist ivuxolimab. The receptors shown here come from an adult with an advanced solid tumor such as melanoma, head and neck, liver or kidney cancer.

This clone was observed a few times. The rearrangement joins TRBV5-1 to TRBJ2-7; no firm D call. V dropped 0 bases and J dropped 1 base, with 2 bases sitting between them. Per germline, CDR1 SGHRS and CDR2 YFSETQ. The CDR3 totals 12 residues. In DNA form, the CDR3 reads TGCGCCAGCAGCTTGGAATCCTACGAGCAGTACTTC. Its protein product is CASSLESYEQYF.

This chain links TRBV29-1 with TRBJ2-2; the D gene is possibly TRBD2 (6 bases). Trimming stripped 3 bases from V and 6 bases from J, with 17 bases between. Germline V lookup: CDR1 SQVTM, CDR2 ANQGSEA. This CDR3 is built from 15 residues. Here the CDR3 reads CSVEGGGGISGELFF. In DNA, the CDR3 is TGCAGCGTTGAGGGCGGTGGAGGGATATCCGGGGAGCTGTTTTTT.

The V and J genes are TRBV5-6 and TRBJ2-2; D gene unclear. CDR1 is SGHDT and CDR2 is YYEEEE in the germline V gene. Trimming removed 2 bases from V and 0 bases from J, with 2 bases in between. This CDR3 contains 13 residues. The CDR3 spells CASSLANTGELFF. DNA for the CDR3: TGTGCCAGCAGCTTAGCGAACACCGGGGAGCTGTTTTTT.

The V call is TRBV4-1, the J call TRBJ1-5, with D possibly TRBD1 on 6 matching bases. The CDR3 runs to 14 residues. CDR1 MGHRA and CDR2 YSYEKL come from the germline V gene. The V gene lost 2 bases and the J gene lost 7 bases, with 12 bases spanning the gap. CDR3 amino acids: CASSQIGGRQPQHF. Written as DNA, the CDR3 is TGCGCCAGCAGCCAAATCGGGGGCAGGCAGCCCCAGCATTTT.

CDR3 residues: CSVGKREFTDTQYF. CDR3 nucleotides: TGCAGCGTTGGCAAGCGGGAGTTCACAGATACGCAGTATTTT. V usage is TRBV29-1 and J usage is TRBJ2-3; the match to TRBD2 covers 8 bases. The CDR3 length is 14 residues. Germline V gene sequence: CDR1 SQVTM, CDR2 ANQGSEA. V was clipped by 4 bases and J by 2 bases; unmatched bases: 5.

The chain employs TRBV18 and TRBJ2-7; 8 bases fit TRBD1. The trim removed 0 bases at V and 7 bases at J, leaving 8 bases unmatched. In germline, CDR1 is KGHSH, CDR2 LQKENI. The CDR3 has 15 residues. The CDR3 nucleotides read TGTGCCAGCTCACCACCGGGACAGGCTTTTGGAGAGCAGTACTTC. Translated, it gives CASSPPGQAFGEQYF.

This clone showed up just once. J is TRBJ2-2 and V is TRBV4-3; weak D call: TRBD1 (5 bases). The CDR3 is 15 amino acids. The V end lost 5 bases, the J end lost 4 bases, and 14 bases lay between the germline ends. In germline, CDR1 is LGHNA, CDR2 YSLEER. The CDR3 nucleotides read TGCGCCAGCAGCTCCCACCAGGGCGCCACCGGGGAGCTGTTTTTT. It specifies CASSSHQGATGELFF.

V and J are TRBV7-2 and TRBJ2-3; 10 bases line up with TRBD2. V trimming: 6 bases; J trimming: 4 bases; junction bases outside the gene matches: 13. CDR1 is SGHTA and CDR2 is FQGNSA in the germline V gene. The CDR3 has 17 residues. As DNA, the CDR3 is TGTGCCAGCAGAACTATACCGGGACTAGCGAGCGCAGATACGCAGTATTTT. It specifies CASRTIPGLASADTQYF.

The chain has TRBV5-1 and TRBJ2-5, with 7 bases matching TRBD1. V lost 4 bases to trimming and J lost 4 bases; unmatched junction nucleotides: 4. Germline CDR1 and CDR2: SGHRS and YFSETQ. The CDR3 runs to 13 residues. DNA for the CDR3: TGCGCCAGCAGCCAGGACAGGCCAGAGACCCAGTACTTC. It yields the protein CASSQDRPETQYF.